The rows below give T cell receptor beta chains drawn from one sample of a study of beta chain features in type 1 diabetes. TCRdb keeps only in-frame clones here, not all; method: immunoSEQ multiplex PCR. The table includes roughly 290,000 clones, 15% detected once. Sequences were obtained from naive CD4+ T cells from blood. Receptors were obtained from a young man with type 1 diabetes. Both conserved end residues are part of each CDR3. A D gene is named only where the DNA matches it firmly. Some rows have no size entry. The others give once, few or many, or a class for an expanded clone.

- - TRBJ2-7 TRBV5-4 TGTGCCAGCAGCTTGGGACAGTCTTCCTACGAGCAGTACTTC CASSLGQSSYEQYF
- - TRBJ1-1 TRBV2 TGTGCCAGCAGTATTACAGCCTCACACACTGAAGCTTTCTTT CASSITASHTEAFF
few - TRBJ2-1 TRBV10-2 TGCGCCAGCAGTGGGCGGCAGGGCTACAATGAGCAGTTCTTC CASSGRQGYNEQFF
- - TRBJ2-3 TRBV11-2 TGTGCCAGCACCCCACGGGACTTCCGCACAGATACGCAGTATTTT CASTPRDFRTDTQYF
few TRBD2 TRBJ2-7 TRBV30 TGTGCCTGGACTAGCGGGGGGGCCACCGAGCAGTACTTC CAWTSGGATEQYF
- - TRBJ2-1 TRBV7-9 TGTGCCAGCAGCCCCAGGGCGGTCTCCTACAATGAGCAGTTCTTC CASSPRAVSYNEQFF
few - TRBJ2-5 TRBV27 TGTGCCAGCAGTCCAACCTACAGGCTCCAACAAGAGACCCAGTACTTC CASSPTYRLQQETQYF
few TRBD1 TRBJ2-1 TRBV7-9 TGTGCCAGCAACCCAGACTGGGACAGGGGTGTCAGTGAGCAGTTCTTC CASNPDWDRGVSEQFF
- TRBD1 TRBJ2-3 TRBV5-1 TGCGCCAGCAGCTACCGGACAGGAGACACAGATACGCAGTATTTT CASSYRTGDTDTQYF
- TRBD2 TRBJ2-7 TRBV5-1 TGCGCCAGCAGCAGGGGACTAGATGTCGAGCAGTACTTC CASSRGLDVEQYF
few TRBD2 TRBJ2-1 TRBV4-1 TGCGCCAGCAGCCAAGGAATACAGCGGGGGGTGTACAATGAGCAGTTCTTC CASSQGIQRGVYNEQFF
- - TRBJ2-1 TRBV1 TGCACCAGCAGCCTCCCGGGACTAGCGAGTCATGAGCAGTTCTTC CTSSLPGLASHEQFF
few TRBD2 TRBJ2-3 TRBV28 TGTGCCAGCAGTGCCTTTCGCGGGAGGGATTCAGATACGCAGTATTTT CASSAFRGRDSDTQYF
- TRBD2 TRBJ2-1 TRBV7-9 TGTGCCAGCAGGGTAGGACTAGCGGGAGTAGACAATGAGCAGTTCTTC CASRVGLAGVDNEQFF
few - TRBJ2-7 TRBV6-6 TGTGCCAGCAGTTACTGGCTAGCCTCCTACGAGCAGTACTTC CASSYWLASYEQYF
- - TRBJ2-2 TRBV19 TGTGCCAGTAGTCCCCCCGCCGGGGAGCTGTTTTTT CASSPPAGELFF
- - TRBJ2-1 TRBV28 TGTGCCAGCAGTCTTGATGAGCAGTTCTTC CASSLDEQFF
- - TRBJ1-5 TRBV6-5 TGTGCCAGCAGACAGGGCGTGGATCAGCCCCAGCATTTT CASRQGVDQPQHF
few - TRBJ1-1 TRBV4-2 TGTGCCAGCAGCCGGGGCTTCATCGGGAACACTGAAGCTTTCTTT CASSRGFIGNTEAFF
few - TRBJ2-2 TRBV7-8 TGTGCCAGCAGCCCGAGACAGTCCGGCGGGGAGCTGTTTTTT CASSPRQSGGELFF
few TRBD1 TRBJ2-7 TRBV28 TGTGCCAGCAGTCCCAGGGGGCAGGGGTCCTACGAGCAGTACTTC CASSPRGQGSYEQYF
few TRBD2 TRBJ2-1 TRBV23-1 TGCGCCCCCCGGGGCATTGTGGGGACTAGCGGTCGTCCGGAGCAGTTCTTC CAPRGIVGTSGRPEQFF
- - TRBJ2-7 TRBV21-1 TGTGCCAGCAGCAAACTTCCGTACTTC CASSKLPYF
few - TRBJ2-7 TRBV5-1 TGCGCCAGCAGCTCTCGACAGACCTACGAGCAGTACTTC CASSSRQTYEQYF
few - TRBJ1-2 TRBV7-2 TGTGCCAGCAATCCTCCGGGGGGCTATGGCTACACCTTC CASNPPGGYGYTF
- - TRBJ2-7 TRBV2 TGTGCCAGCAGTGAAGCCAGGTTGGAGCAGTACTTC CASSEARLEQYF
few - TRBJ1-2 TRBV7-9 TGTGCCAGCAGCTTAGCGGACAGCTACTATGGCTACACCTTC CASSLADSYYGYTF
few - TRBJ2-2 TRBV5-1 TGCGCCAGCAATTCCCCCAGGGAGGCCGGGGAGCTGTTTTTT CASNSPREAGELFF
few - TRBJ2-7 TRBV7-8 TGTGCCAGCAGCTTAGGGAGGCACAGGGAGAGGAAGTCCTACGAGCAGTACTTC CASSLGRHRERKSYEQYF
- - TRBJ1-2 TRBV6-6 TGTGCCAGCAGCACTGACAGGAACTATGGCTACACCTTC CASSTDRNYGYTF
- TRBD1 TRBJ2-5 TRBV18 TGTGCCAGCTCCCCCGGGACAGGGGAGACCCAGTACTTC CASSPGTGETQYF
- TRBD1 TRBJ2-7 TRBV28 TGTGCCAGCAGGGATAACAGGGGAAGGGGCCCCTACGAGCAGTACTTC CASRDNRGRGPYEQYF
- - TRBJ2-5 TRBV6-5 TGTGCCAGCAGTTACGGTGGGCTTAACCAAGAGACCCAGTACTTC CASSYGGLNQETQYF
few - TRBJ1-1 TRBV28 TGTGCCAGCTTTCCGGGTTTAGGTTTTCGGGCTTTCTTT CASFPGLGFRAFF
- - TRBJ2-5 TRBV6-5 TGTGCCAGCAGTTACGGGGGGACTCCCCAAGAGACCCAGTACTTC CASSYGGTPQETQYF